This T cell receptor (beta chain) was observed in a study of beta chain features in type 1 diabetes. Study outcomes and limitations: The influence of HLA type on TCRB rearrangement stayed undetermined. At VDJ recombination sites, type 1 diabetes patients had fewer insertions and more deleted nucleotides. There was a moderate but significant shortening of TCRB CDR3s in all four CD4+ subsets of Type 1 diabetes patients. Compared with healthy donors, patients appeared to share more similar naive, central memory and regulatory TCRB repertoires.

The entirety of the isolated RNA underwent reverse transcription, so expressed TCRB transcripts were sequenced. Clones were read by immunoSEQ multiplex PCR, and TCRdb kept only the in-frame ones, dropping some. The table lists hundreds of thousands of clones, roughly an eighth of them singletons. The authors took one heparinised blood draw, averaging roughly 120 mL, from each donor. Germline loops: CDR1 SEHNR, CDR2 FQNEAQ (reference sequence). The V and J ends lost 4 bases and 1 base, in that order; junction bases with no gene match: 3. This CDR3 is 15 amino acids long. About this clone: Its antigen is currently unknown.

The sequencing sample was made of naive CD4+ T cells from blood. V and J are TRBV7-9 and TRBJ2-2, with TRBD1 identical over 7 bases. The source is a young man with type 1 diabetes. DNA of the CDR3: TGTGCCAGCAGCTCCTACAGGGGGAACACCGGGGAGCTGTTTTTT. Its translation: CASSSYRGNTGELFF.